This T cell receptor beta chain was sequenced during a study of monozygotic twins with inflammatory bowel disease. The CDR3 sequence is 15 residues long. Germline V CDR1 and CDR2: SEHNR, FQNEAQ (reference sequence). Collection of a 2.5 ml blood sample took place per donor. Each UMI harboured a 6-nucleotide sample barcode and was appended via template switching. TCRdb re-called the 5' RACE reads and catalogs CDR3 proteins one per entry, DNA excluded. The sample table includes 210,000 or so distinct CDR3 sequences. The chain has TRBV7-9 and TRBJ1-3; the D call of TRBD1 rests on TCRdb alone, since no DNA is present to check it. This TCR derives from a human donor with ulcerative colitis or Crohn's disease, or a healthy co-twin of an affected twin (not recorded which). The sample comprised blood. CDR3: CASSSSDRGGNTIYF.